This record looks at one T cell receptor beta chain sequence and its context. Antigen: not known. The data belong to a study of T cell responses to AZD1222 COVID-19 vaccine. Broader study findings: The sample set comprised mostly white British donors with more females, and clonal diversity was possibly underestimated. Distributed over spike, vaccine-associated CD4 TCRs predominated at 160-218 and 743-854.

Using immunoSEQ multiplex PCR, the repertoire was profiled, and TCRdb retains in-frame clones only, with some absent. The data hold some 140,000 clones, with 86% observed a single time. This TCR was recovered from an adult in good health. Source: peripheral blood, taken on day 0 of MenACWY control vaccination.

The CDR3 DNA follows: TGTGCCAGCAGCTTAATTCAGTGGCAGCCCCAGCATTTT. Its translation is CASSLIQWQPQHF. The chain couples TRBV7-2 to TRBJ1-5; no firm D call. Germline CDR1 SGHTA, CDR2 FQGNSA. The CDR3 runs 13 residues. Trimming shortened V by 2 bases and J by 7 bases, and 9 bases separated the two germline ends.